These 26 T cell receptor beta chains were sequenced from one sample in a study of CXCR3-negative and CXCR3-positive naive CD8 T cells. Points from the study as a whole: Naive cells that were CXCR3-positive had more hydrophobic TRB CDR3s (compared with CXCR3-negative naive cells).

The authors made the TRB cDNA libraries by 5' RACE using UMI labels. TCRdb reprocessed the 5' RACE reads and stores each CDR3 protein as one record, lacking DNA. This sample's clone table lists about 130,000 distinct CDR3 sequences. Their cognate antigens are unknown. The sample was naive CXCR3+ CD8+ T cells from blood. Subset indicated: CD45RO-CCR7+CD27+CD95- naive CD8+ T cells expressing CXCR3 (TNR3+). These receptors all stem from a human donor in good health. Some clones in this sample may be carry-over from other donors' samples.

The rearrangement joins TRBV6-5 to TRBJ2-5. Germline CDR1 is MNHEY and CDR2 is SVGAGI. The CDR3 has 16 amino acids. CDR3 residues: CASSYFRRGNQETQYF.

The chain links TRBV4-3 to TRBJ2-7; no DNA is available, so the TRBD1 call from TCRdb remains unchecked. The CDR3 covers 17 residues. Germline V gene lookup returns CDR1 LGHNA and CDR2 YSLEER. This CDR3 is CASSQEGVGQGLYEQYF.

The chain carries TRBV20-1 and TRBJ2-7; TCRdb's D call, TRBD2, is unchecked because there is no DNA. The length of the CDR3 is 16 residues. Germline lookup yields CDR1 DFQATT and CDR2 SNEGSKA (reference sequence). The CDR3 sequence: CSASHLAGGPPYEQYF.

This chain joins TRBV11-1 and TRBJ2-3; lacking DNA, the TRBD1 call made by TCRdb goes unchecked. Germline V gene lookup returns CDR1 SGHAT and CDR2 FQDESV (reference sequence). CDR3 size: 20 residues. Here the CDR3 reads CASSLGPGQGPPRPTDTQYF.

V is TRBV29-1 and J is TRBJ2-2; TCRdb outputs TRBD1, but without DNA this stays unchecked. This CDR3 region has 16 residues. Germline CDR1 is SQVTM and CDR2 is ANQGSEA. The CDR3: CSVPGRGTANTGELFF.

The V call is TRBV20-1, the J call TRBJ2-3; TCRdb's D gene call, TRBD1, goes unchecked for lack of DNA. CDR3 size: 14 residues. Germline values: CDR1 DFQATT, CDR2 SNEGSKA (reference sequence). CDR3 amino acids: CSAPTVDTGDTQYF.

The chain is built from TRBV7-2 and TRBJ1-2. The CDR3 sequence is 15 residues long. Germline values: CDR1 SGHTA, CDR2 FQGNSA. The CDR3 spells CASSLGGGRGGGYTF.

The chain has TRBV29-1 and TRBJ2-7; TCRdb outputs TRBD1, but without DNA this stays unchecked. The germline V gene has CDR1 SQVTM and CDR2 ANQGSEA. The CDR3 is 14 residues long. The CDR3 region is CSVEPVDGTYEQYF.

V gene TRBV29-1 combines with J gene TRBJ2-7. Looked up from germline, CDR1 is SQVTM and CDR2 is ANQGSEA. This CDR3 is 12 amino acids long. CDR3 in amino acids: CSVGTALYEQYF.

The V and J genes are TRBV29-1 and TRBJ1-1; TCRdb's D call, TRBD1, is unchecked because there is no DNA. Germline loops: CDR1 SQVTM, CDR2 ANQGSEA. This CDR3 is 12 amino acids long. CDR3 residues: CSVAGGPTEAFF.

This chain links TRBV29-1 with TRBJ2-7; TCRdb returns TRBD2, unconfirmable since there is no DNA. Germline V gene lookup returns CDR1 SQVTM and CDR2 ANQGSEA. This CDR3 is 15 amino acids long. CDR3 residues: CSVEKGPRSGNEQYF.

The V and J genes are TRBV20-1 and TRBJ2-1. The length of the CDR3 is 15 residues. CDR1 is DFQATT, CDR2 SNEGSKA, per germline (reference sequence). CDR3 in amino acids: CSALGTSTGGNEQFF.

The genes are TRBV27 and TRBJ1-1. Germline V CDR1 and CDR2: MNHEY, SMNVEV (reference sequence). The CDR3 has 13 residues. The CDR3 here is CASSLSPTDEAFF.

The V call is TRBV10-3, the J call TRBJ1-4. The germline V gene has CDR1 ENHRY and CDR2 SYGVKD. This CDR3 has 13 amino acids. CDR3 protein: CAISESVTEKLFF.

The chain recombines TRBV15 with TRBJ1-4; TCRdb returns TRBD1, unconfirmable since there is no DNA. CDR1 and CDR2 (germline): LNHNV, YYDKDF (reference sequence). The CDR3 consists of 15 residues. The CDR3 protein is CATSRATGYNEKLFF.

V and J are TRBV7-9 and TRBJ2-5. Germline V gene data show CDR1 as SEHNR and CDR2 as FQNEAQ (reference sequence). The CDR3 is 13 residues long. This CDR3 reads CASSRLAEETQYF.

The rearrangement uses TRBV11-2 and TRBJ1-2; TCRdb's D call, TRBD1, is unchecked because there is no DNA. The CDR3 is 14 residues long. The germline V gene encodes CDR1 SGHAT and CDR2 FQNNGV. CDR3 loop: CASSLTQGYSGYTF.

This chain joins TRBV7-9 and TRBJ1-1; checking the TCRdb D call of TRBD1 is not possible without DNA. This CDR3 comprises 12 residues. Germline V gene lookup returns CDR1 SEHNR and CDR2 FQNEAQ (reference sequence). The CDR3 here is CASRPGDTEAFF.

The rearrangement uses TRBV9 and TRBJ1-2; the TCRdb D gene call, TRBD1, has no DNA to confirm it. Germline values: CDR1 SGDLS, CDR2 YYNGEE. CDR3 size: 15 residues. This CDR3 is CASSVERGSLYGYTF.

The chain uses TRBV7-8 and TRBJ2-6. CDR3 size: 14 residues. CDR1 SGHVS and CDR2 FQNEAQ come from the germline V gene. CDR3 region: CASSLGAGANVLTF.

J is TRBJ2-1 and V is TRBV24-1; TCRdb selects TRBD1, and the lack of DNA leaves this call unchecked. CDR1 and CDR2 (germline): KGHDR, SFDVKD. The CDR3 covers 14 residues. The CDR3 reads CATSDGEGRNEQFF.

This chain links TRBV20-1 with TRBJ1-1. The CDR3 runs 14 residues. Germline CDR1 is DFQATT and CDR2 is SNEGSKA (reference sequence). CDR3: CSAREREKNTEAFF.

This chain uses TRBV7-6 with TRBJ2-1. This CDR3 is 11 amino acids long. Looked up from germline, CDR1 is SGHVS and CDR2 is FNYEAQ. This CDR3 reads CASSTYNEQFF.

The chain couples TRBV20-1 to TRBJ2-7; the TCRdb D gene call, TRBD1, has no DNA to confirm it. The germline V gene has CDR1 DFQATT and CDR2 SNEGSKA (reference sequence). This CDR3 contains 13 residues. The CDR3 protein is CSASGPQTYEQYF.

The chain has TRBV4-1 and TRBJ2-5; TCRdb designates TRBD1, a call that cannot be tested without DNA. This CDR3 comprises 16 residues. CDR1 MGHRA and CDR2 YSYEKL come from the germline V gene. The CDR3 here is CASSQDPRGAQETQYF.

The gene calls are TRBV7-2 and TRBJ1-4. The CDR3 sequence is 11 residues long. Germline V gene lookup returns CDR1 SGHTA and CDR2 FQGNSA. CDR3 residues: CASSYSEKLFF.